This T cell receptor (beta chain) derives from a study of regulatory T cells in long-lasting Graves disease. For the study at large: For a period under 3 months, newly diagnosed Graves' patients had taken antithyroid drugs.

This CDR3 contains 14 residues. The germline V gene has CDR1 SGHRS and CDR2 YFSETQ. Arm-PCR of CDR3 regions and iRepertoire HTBI primers were used to build TCR beta libraries. TCRdb re-called the multiplex PCR reads through MiXCR, storing one row per CDR3 protein. Of 450,000 to 600,000 distinct CDR3 sequences in the sample, roughly 12% were seen once. Comment on this clonotype: This sequence may be a read error, since a much larger clone differs from it by one base.

Documented time point: newly diagnosed GD, antithyroid drugs for less than 3 months. Scientists built the TCR library using RNA that was extracted from PBMCs. The same data also contributed to another study, on T cells in Graves' hyperthyroidism and ophthalmopathy.

Sequenced material: peripheral blood mononuclear cells (PBMCs), taken at new diagnosis, from a patient treated with antithyroid drugs. This clonotype originated in a man younger than 40 with Graves disease. This sequence joins TRBV5-1 and TRBJ1-2; D is ambiguous. CDR3 in amino acids: CASSLGQENYDYTF. The CDR3 nucleotides read TGCGCCAGCAGCTTGGGTCAGGAGAACTATGACTACACCTTC. The full variable domain, in which reference TRBV5-1 and TRBJ1-2 provide the parts outside the CDR3, is KAGVTQTPRYLIKTRGQQVTLSCSPISGHRSVSWYQQTPGQGLQFLFEYFSETQRNKGNFPGRFSGRQFSNSRSEMNVSTLELGDSALYLCASSLGQENYDYTFGSGTRLTVV.